This TCR beta chain was found in a study of blood T cell repertoires in COVID-19. Overall study: Sources were T cells, B-cell-depleted T cells, or PBMCs; the material itself was cDNA or gDNA.

This clone was observed a handful of times. Data came from immunoSEQ multiplex PCR; TCRdb stores just in-frame clones and leaves some out. The sample includes under 250,000 clones, roughly 80% seen only once; the top ten take approximately 4.8%. Trimming took 4 bases from V and 2 from J; bases not matched to a gene: 4. CDR3 length: 15 residues. The V gene's germline CDR1 is SGHNT and CDR2 YYREEE (reference sequence). The chain is built from TRBV5-4 and TRBJ2-3; 10 bases are a match to TRBD1. Sample: peripheral blood. The sequence was collected from a man aged 50 or older with active or convalescent COVID-19. The CDR3 is CASSRTGGSTDTQYF. Here the CDR3 DNA reads TGTGCCAGCAGCCGGACAGGGGGATCCACAGATACGCAGTATTTT.